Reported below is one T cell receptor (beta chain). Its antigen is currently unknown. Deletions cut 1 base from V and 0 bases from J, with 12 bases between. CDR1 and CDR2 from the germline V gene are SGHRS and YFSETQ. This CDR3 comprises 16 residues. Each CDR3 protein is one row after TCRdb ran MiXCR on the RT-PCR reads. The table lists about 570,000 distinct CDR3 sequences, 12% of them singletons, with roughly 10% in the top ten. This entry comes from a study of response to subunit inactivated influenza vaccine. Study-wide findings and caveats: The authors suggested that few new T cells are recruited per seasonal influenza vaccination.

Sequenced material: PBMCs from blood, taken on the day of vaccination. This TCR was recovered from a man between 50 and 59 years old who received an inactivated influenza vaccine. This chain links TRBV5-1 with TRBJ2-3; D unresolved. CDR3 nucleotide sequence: TGCGCCAGCAGCTTGAAGGGCAGCTCTAGCACAGATACGCAGTATTTT. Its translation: CASSLKGSSSTDTQYF.